Below are 27 T cell receptor beta chains sequenced from a single sample in a study of T cell clonality in common variable immunodeficiency. Produced via immunoSEQ multiplex PCR; TCRdb's table is partial and in-frame only. The sample is made up of about 35,000 clones, none counted only once. Sequenced material: peripheral blood mononuclear cells. These receptors were taken from a person between 18 and 75 years old in good health.

This clone was recorded many times. From the germline J gene comes the end of the CDR3, since the read stops 3 residues before it. The chain couples TRBV29-1 to TRBJ2-7, with a weak D call TRBD2 (6 bases). Trimming took off 6 bases at V and 3 bases at J, with 12 bases between the two ends. Germline CDR1 is SQVTM and CDR2 is ANQGSEA. The length of the CDR3 is 12 residues. Here the CDR3 reads CSVATSGYEQYF. Incomplete CDR3 DNA: TGCAGCGTGGCGACTAGTGGCTACGAG.

This clone was observed many times. The sequence runs out 3 residues before the end of the CDR3; the remainder is reconstructed from the germline J gene. The rearrangement links TRBV28 to TRBJ1-1, with D possibly being TRBD1 (6 bases). Deletions cut 2 bases from V and 0 bases from J, with 10 bases between. The germline V gene encodes CDR1 MDHEN and CDR2 SYDVKM. This CDR3 contains 15 residues. The sequenced CDR3 bases are TGTGCCAGCAGTTTAATTCAGGGGATGAACACTGAA. Its protein is CASSLIQGMNTE. The CDR3 reads in full as CASSLIQGMNTEAFF. Drawing the rest from reference TRBV28 and TRBJ1-1, the complete variable domain is DVKVTQSSRYLVKRTGEKVFLECVQDMDHENMFWYRQDPGLGLRLIYFSYDVKMKEKGDIPEGYSVSREKKERFSLILESASTNQTSMYLCASSLIQGMNTEAFFGQGTRLTVV.

There are many counts of this clone. From the germline J gene comes the end of the CDR3, since the read stops 3 residues before it. The chain couples TRBV12-3 or TRBV12-4 to TRBJ1-5; no firm D call. Trimming removed 5 bases from V and 6 bases from J, with 11 bases in between. The CDR3 is 13 residues long. The sequenced part of the CDR3 DNA is TGTGCCAGCAGTCCCCAGGTAGGTCAGCCC. It is translated as CASSPQVGQP. Given in full, the CDR3 is CASSPQVGQPQHF.

This clone has a count of ten or more. The sequenced fragment ends 3 residues before the CDR3 boundary, so the rest is inferred from the germline J gene. J is TRBJ1-6 and V is TRBV20-1, with 8 nucleotides matching TRBD1. V lost 0 bases to trimming and J lost 7 bases; unmatched junction nucleotides: 8. This CDR3 region has 16 residues. Germline CDR1 reads DFQATT; CDR2 reads SNEGSKA (reference sequence). CDR3 DNA, as far as it was read: TGCAGTGCTAGAGATCTGGCAGGGGGCCTGAATTCACCC. Amino acid sequence: CSARDLAGGLNSP. Given in full, the CDR3 is CSARDLAGGLNSPLHF.

This clone was observed at least ten times. The sequence runs out 3 residues before the end of the CDR3; the remainder is reconstructed from the germline J gene. J is TRBJ2-7 and V is TRBV19; 11 nucleotides align to TRBD1. This CDR3 region has 14 residues. From germline, CDR1 is LNHDA and CDR2 SQIVND (reference sequence). The V gene end was trimmed by 6 bases and the J gene end by 1 base; junction bases not matched to a gene: 2. The CDR3 sequence is CASRGQGGSYEQYF. The DNA read from the CDR3 is TGTGCCAGTAGGGGACAGGGGGGTTCCTACGAG.

At least ten counts were recorded for this clone. The sequence runs out 3 residues before the end of the CDR3; the remainder is reconstructed from the germline J gene. The chain carries TRBV5-1 and TRBJ2-3, with 8 bases fitting TRBD1. CDR1 is SGHRS and CDR2 is YFSETQ in the germline V gene. V shed 4 bases and J 2 bases; nucleotides not matched to a gene: 6. The CDR3 sequence is 15 residues long. The CDR3 DNA, read in part, is TGCGCCAGCAGCGCTGGACAGGGAAACACAGATACG. Its translation is CASSAGQGNTDT. The CDR3 as a whole reads CASSAGQGNTDTQYF.

This clone was seen at least ten times. The CDR3 extends 3 residues past the end of the read, so its final part is completed from the germline J gene. The V and J genes are TRBV19 and TRBJ1-2; TRBD1 agrees at 10 bases. Germline CDR1 and CDR2: LNHDA and SQIVND (reference sequence). CDR3 length: 15 residues. The CDR3 DNA, read in part, is TGTGCCAGTAGTATAGAAGTCGGGACAGGGGTAGGC. Its protein is CASSIEVGTGVG. The complete CDR3 sequence is CASSIEVGTGVGYTF.

This clone occurred many times. Partial CDR3 DNA: TGTGCCAGCACCGGGGGGGAGGGCCTGTACAATGAG. It is translated as CASTGGEGLYNE. The full CDR3 protein is CASTGGEGLYNEQFF. V and J are TRBV2 and TRBJ2-1; TRBD2 matches at 8 bases. Read coverage stops 3 residues before the CDR3 terminus; the germline J gene supplies the remainder. The CDR3 consists of 15 residues. V dropped 7 bases and J dropped 4; count of bases not matched to a gene: 9. Germline loops: CDR1 SNHLY, CDR2 FYNNEI.

This clone was seen many times. Partial CDR3 DNA: TGCGCCAGCAGCTTGGCTCCAGGGGTCAATCAGCCC. Translation gives CASSLAPGVNQP. In full, the CDR3 reads CASSLAPGVNQPQHF. The chain uses TRBV5-1 and TRBJ1-5; perhaps TRBD1 as D (6 bases). Read data end 3 residues before the CDR3 end; the end is taken from the germline J gene. V was trimmed by 0 bases and J by 3 bases, leaving 10 bases between them. CDR1 is SGHRS and CDR2 is YFSETQ in the germline V gene. The CDR3 is 15 amino acids. The complete variable domain, with remaining parts taken from reference TRBV5-1 and TRBJ1-5, reads KAGVTQTPRYLIKTRGQQVTLSCSPISGHRSVSWYQQTPGQGLQFLFEYFSETQRNKGNFPGRFSGRQFSNSRSEMNVSTLELGDSALYLCASSLAPGVNQPQHFGDGTRLSIL.

Turning to this clone: The CDR3 end is not reached by the read, which stops 3 residues before it; the germline J gene fills it in. The chain employs TRBV7-8 and TRBJ1-2; D not certain. CDR1 and CDR2 (germline): SGHVS, FQNEAQ. The CDR3 consists of 16 residues. Incomplete CDR3 DNA: TGTGCCAGCAGCTCCGTAGCGGGAAGCTCCTACAATGAC. As protein: CASSSVAGSSYND. The full CDR3 protein reads CASSSVAGSSYNDYTF. Full variable domain (outside the CDR3, taken from reference TRBV7-8 and TRBJ1-2): GAGVSQSPRYKVAKRGQDVALRCDPISGHVSLFWYQQALGQGPEFLTYFQNEAQLDKSGLPSDRFFAERPEGSVSTLKIQRTQQEDSAVYLCASSSVAGSSYNDYTFGSGTRLTVV.

This clone has at least ten counts. The CDR3 end falls 3 residues outside the read, so it is completed with the germline J gene. V gene TRBV7-9 combines with J gene TRBJ1-1; a weak D match, TRBD1 (5 bases). Trimming took off 2 bases at V and 0 bases at J, with 7 bases between the two ends. Germline V gene data show CDR1 as SEHNR and CDR2 as FQNEAQ (reference sequence). CDR3 length: 14 amino acids. The part of the CDR3 DNA that was read is TGTGCCAGCAGCTTAACGGACATGAACACTGAA. Protein product: CASSLTDMNTE. The full CDR3 sequence reads CASSLTDMNTEAFF.

This clone was counted many times. The CDR3 extends 3 residues past the end of the read, so its final part is completed from the germline J gene. This chain joins TRBV5-4 and TRBJ2-1, with D possibly matching TRBD1 (5 bases). This CDR3 has 15 amino acids. Germline loops: CDR1 SGHNT, CDR2 YYREEE (reference sequence). Trimming removed 1 base from V and 2 bases from J, with 10 bases in between. The CDR3 DNA, read in part, is TGTGCCAGCAGCTTGCTCGCGGACACCTACAATGAG. As protein: CASSLLADTYNE. The CDR3, in full, reads CASSLLADTYNEQFF.

This clone was detected only a few times. The CDR3 extends 3 residues past the end of the read, so its final part is completed from the germline J gene. This sequence joins TRBV19 and TRBJ1-2; D is uncertain. Germline CDR1 reads LNHDA; CDR2 reads SQIVND (reference sequence). The CDR3 runs 14 residues. The CDR3 loop reads CASSPSMVGADYTF. Incomplete CDR3 DNA: TGTGCCAGTAGCCCAAGCATGGTGGGCGCCGAC.

This clone was seen more than once but under ten times. From the germline J gene comes the end of the CDR3, since the read stops 3 residues before it. The chain uses TRBV10-3 and TRBJ2-1, with TRBD2 matching over 11 bases. J lost 4 bases, V lost 10 bases, and 6 bases had no gene match. The length of the CDR3 is 14 residues. The germline V gene has CDR1 ENHRY and CDR2 SYGVKD. The CDR3: CATGTSGSYNEQFF. The sequenced part of the CDR3 DNA is TGTGCCACCGGGACTAGCGGATCATACAATGAG.

This clone was seen ten or more times. The sequenced fragment ends 3 residues before the CDR3 boundary, so the rest is inferred from the germline J gene. The chain uses TRBV7-9 and TRBJ2-7; 7 bases align to TRBD2. CDR3 size: 14 residues. J lost 5 bases, V lost 0 bases, and 4 bases had no gene match. Germline CDR1 is SEHNR and CDR2 is FQNEAQ (reference sequence). The sequenced part of the CDR3 DNA is TGTGCCAGCAGCTTAGCTAGCGGGTTGGACGAG. This encodes CASSLASGLDE. The full CDR3 protein is CASSLASGLDEQYF.

Ten or more counts support this clone. The missing CDR3 end, 3 residues past where the read stops, is filled in from the germline J gene. V is TRBV28 and J is TRBJ2-1, with 10 bases lining up with TRBD2. The CDR3 is made up of 14 amino acids. Germline loops: CDR1 MDHEN, CDR2 SYDVKM. Trimming cost V 4 bases and J 5 bases; bases outside gene matches: 2. The CDR3 loop reads CASSWTSGHNEQFF. The sequenced part of the CDR3 DNA is TGTGCCAGCAGTTGGACTAGCGGCCACAATGAG.

Remarks on this clone: One base away lies a much larger clone, so this may be a sequencing read error. The read finishes 3 residues shy of the CDR3 end, and the germline J gene is used to complete it. V is TRBV7-2 and J is TRBJ2-3, with D possibly TRBD1 on 6 matching bases. Germline CDR1 is SGHTA and CDR2 is FQGNSA. This CDR3 is 12 amino acids long. CDR3 DNA, as far as it was read: TGTGCCAGCAGCTTGCCAGGGGAGACG. This gives the protein CASSLPGET. The whole CDR3 protein reads CASSLPGETQYF.

This clone was counted ten times or more. The sequenced fragment ends 3 residues before the CDR3 boundary, so the rest is inferred from the germline J gene. The V call is TRBV6-1, the J call TRBJ2-5; D might be TRBD1 (5 bases). CDR3 length: 14 amino acids. V lost 4 bases and J lost 2, with 11 bases in between. Germline V gene data show CDR1 as MNHNS and CDR2 as SASEGT. This CDR3 is CASSVQGLQETQYF. CDR3 DNA (partial): TGTGCCAGCAGTGTTCAGGGTTTACAAGAGACC.

This clone came up many times. Read coverage stops 3 residues before the CDR3 terminus; the germline J gene supplies the remainder. The chain couples TRBV20-1 to TRBJ2-7, with 7 bases lining up with TRBD1. Per germline, CDR1 DFQATT and CDR2 SNEGSKA (reference sequence). The CDR3 covers 14 residues. With 3 bases clipped from V and 3 bases from J, the junction kept 8 bases outside the gene matches. The CDR3 sequence is CSASDSTGSYEQYF. The sequenced CDR3 bases are TGCAGTGCTAGCGACTCGACAGGGAGCTACGAG.

Concerning this clone itself: The CDR3 end falls 3 residues outside the read, so it is completed with the germline J gene. The rearrangement links TRBV11-2 to TRBJ2-3, with TRBD2 matching 10 bases. CDR1 and CDR2 from the germline V gene are SGHAT and FQNNGV. The J segment lost 6 bases and the V segment lost 3 bases, leaving 3 bases of the junction unmatched. This CDR3 is built from 14 residues. Partial CDR3 DNA: TGTGCCAGCAGCTTGACTAGCGGGTCGGATACG. The encoded protein is CASSLTSGSDT. The whole CDR3 sequence reads CASSLTSGSDTQYF.

This clone came up many times. The CDR3 end lies 3 residues beyond the end of the read and is filled in from the germline J gene. The chain employs TRBV6-2 or TRBV6-3 and TRBJ2-1; TRBD2 agrees at 8 bases. Germline V gene sequence: CDR1 MNHEY, CDR2 SVGEGT. The CDR3 has 14 residues. V dropped 5 bases and J dropped 8; count of bases not matched to a gene: 8. CDR3 sequence: CASSTSRGGDEQFF. The sequenced CDR3 bases are TGTGCCAGCAGTACTTCTCGGGGGGGGGATGAG.

This clone was observed many times. Coverage ceases 3 residues before the CDR3 finishes, and the germline J gene fills in the end. J is TRBJ2-1 and V is TRBV7-9, with TRBD2 matching 7 bases. Germline V lookup: CDR1 SEHNR, CDR2 FQNEAQ (reference sequence). The CDR3 is made up of 15 amino acids. Unmatched junction bases numbered 6, after V lost 5 bases and J lost 2 bases. The CDR3 bases that were read are TGTGCCAGCAGCCGGCTCAGCGGGACCTACAATGAG. Amino acids: CASSRLSGTYNE. The entire CDR3 reads CASSRLSGTYNEQFF.

Concerning this clone: The read stops 3 residues short of the end of the CDR3; the missing end is completed from the germline J gene. This chain uses TRBV20-1 with TRBJ1-6; D may be TRBD1 (5 bases). This CDR3 has 13 amino acids. The V gene lost 3 bases and the J gene lost 9 bases, with 12 bases spanning the gap. Germline lookup yields CDR1 DFQATT and CDR2 SNEGSKA (reference sequence). The DNA read from the CDR3 is TGCAGTGCTAGGGGGCAGGGTGGTTCACCC. Amino acid sequence: CSARGQGGSP. The full-length CDR3 reads as CSARGQGGSPLHF.

With regard to this clone: The read terminates 3 residues ahead of where the CDR3 ends, so the germline J gene completes it. The genes are TRBV19 and TRBJ1-5; D may be TRBD1 (5 bases). Germline-derived CDR1 and CDR2 are LNHDA and SQIVND (reference sequence). This CDR3 spans 17 amino acids. V gave up 4 bases and J gave up 6 bases, with 22 bases separating them. CDR3 loop: CASSNLDTRGKSQPQHF. Incomplete CDR3 DNA: TGTGCCAGTAGTAACCTGGACACCCGGGGGAAGAGTCAGCCC.

This clone was seen at least ten times. The CDR3 is cut off 3 residues early in the read; its end comes from the germline J gene. V gene TRBV18 combines with J gene TRBJ1-2; D is uncertain. Trimming pared 0 bases from V and 7 bases from J, leaving 9 bases between. The CDR3 contains 13 residues. Looked up from germline, CDR1 is KGHSH and CDR2 is LQKENI. The part of the CDR3 DNA that was read is TGTGCCAGCTCACCACCTTCAATCAGTGGC. The encoded protein is CASSPPSISG. The whole CDR3 sequence reads CASSPPSISGYTF.

This clone was counted at least ten times. The sequence runs out 3 residues before the end of the CDR3; the remainder is reconstructed from the germline J gene. The chain couples TRBV20-1 to TRBJ2-5; either TRBD1 or TRBD2 may supply D (5 bases each). The length of the CDR3 is 11 residues. The V gene's germline CDR1 is DFQATT and CDR2 SNEGSKA (reference sequence). With 6 bases removed from V and 4 bases from J, the gap between germline ends came to 9 bases. CDR3 sequence: CSAARGETQYF. The CDR3 DNA, read in part, is TGCAGTGCAGCGAGGGGAGAGACC.

This clone counts as medium-sized. The DNA ends 3 residues before the CDR3 does, and the rest of the CDR3 is filled in from the germline J gene. The V call is TRBV7-2, the J call TRBJ2-2; 7 bases are a match to TRBD2. The germline gives CDR1 SGHTA, CDR2 FQGNSA. This CDR3 comprises 14 residues. V trimming: 4 bases; J trimming: 4 bases; junction bases outside the gene matches: 3. The part of the CDR3 DNA that was read is TGTGCCAGCAGCTCCCGGACTAGCACCGGGGAG. Translation: CASSSRTSTGE. The entire CDR3 protein reads CASSSRTSTGELFF. The full variable domain, rest sourced from reference TRBV7-2 and TRBJ2-2, is GAGVSQSPSNKVTEKGKDVELRCDPISGHTALYWYRQSLGQGLEFLIYFQGNSAPDKSGLPSDRFSAERTGGSVSTLTIQRTQQEDSAVYLCASSSRTSTGELFFGEGSRLTVL.